This T cell receptor (beta chain) comes out of a study of cytomegalovirus exposure and HLA in healthy donors (dated 2017 in TCRdb). As for the study more broadly: An earlier analysis of 550 to 700 of the donors reported 250 to 350 Gb of sequence data and 100 million to 130 million unique TCR beta sequences from 190 million or so T cells. An early release covering 500 to 750 HLA-typed donors comprised about 290 gigabases of sequencing data and 85 million to 100 million unique TCR sequences. The genetic ancestry cluster associated with self-reported Caucasian donors included 81% of the approximately 400 genotyped donors. The aim of the study was to test whether cataloging public T cell receptors could identify signatures of past pathogen exposure. The study profiled the T cell repertoires of fewer than 850 subjects by immunosequencing and related them to cytomegalovirus serostatus. In addition to the first cohort of several hundred subjects, a separate validation cohort of under 150 different subjects was used. The study combined high-throughput TCR immunosequencing, statistical association of individual TCRs with disease status, and machine learning to predict cytomegalovirus infection status. To study patterns of TCR occurrence, a later analysis re-analyzed previously published TCR beta repertoires from hundreds of donors and added high-resolution HLA genotyping. Rather than using new phenotypic data, the later analysis identified candidate immune exposures from TCR beta sequences and from how often those sequences occurred across donors. An earlier analysis of around 580 of the donors used high-throughput TCR beta sequencing to judge whether each TCR beta V gene segment behaved as functional or pseudogenic. Donor age, sex, ethnicity and CMV serostatus were compiled together with the repertoire data. Genome-wide SNP genotypes for about 65% of the 666 donors were used in a later genetic analysis, which treated that subset as a discovery cohort. Every repertoire in the discovery cohort had been generated on one and the same sequencing platform. HLA typing included class I and class II loci at four-digit resolution. The number of donors typed differed by locus, with about 629-630 for A, B, C, DRB1 and DQB1, 522 for DQA1, 600 to 610 for DPA1, and under 490 for DPB1. A few DR-DQ haplotypes were treated as single units for association and clustering because of strong linkage in the cohort. Among 350 to 400 genotyped donors of the cohort, an average of roughly 240,000 unique TCR beta nucleotide sequences were sequenced per donor, roughly a sixth of them non-productive. Broader findings and caveats from the paper: In an earlier analysis of fewer than 700 of the donors, most TCR beta V segments appeared in productive rearrangements about 87% or about 30% of the time, broadly matching IMGT annotations. The 87-base-pair reads could not distinguish some IMGT-functional V segments, including TRBV6-2 and TRBV6-3, so those segments were excluded. Correlated functional status among segregating V segments might be attributable to linkage disequilibrium, but an unknown experimental factor could not be ruled out. In a later analysis, around 15,000 TCR beta sequences were associated with specific HLA alleles at a false discovery rate of 0.05. In both the original and validation cohorts, the classifier was reported to diagnose cytomegalovirus status with high specificity and sensitivity. Immune exposure information for the cohort was limited to CMV serostatus. In the study, approximately 160 TCR beta chains were listed as associated with cytomegalovirus. About 15 rarely observed V segments, including chromosome 9 orphons, were excluded from the earlier analysis of a few hundred of the donors because counts were too low. Across donors, most TCR sequences were observed very rarely, whereas some public TCRs were present in many individuals. The authors suggested that the approach could potentially be extended to other disease states and immunological phenotypes. A later analysis found that HLA-associated TCR beta chains were more clonally expanded and had lower generation probabilities than equally common non-associated chains. Presence/absence analyses assumed roughly uniform sequencing depth across donors, an assumption that may not hold. A group of highly shared sequence variants was considered likely to be a technical artifact of the sequencing pipeline. A further reported finding was that TCR beta sequences accurately predicted the HLA-A and HLA-B alleles for most subjects in the first cohort. Because some donors lacked HLA typing at each locus, the association tests relied only on the typed subset. In a later genetic analysis, a missense DCLRE1C variant was associated with V-gene and J-gene trimming of TCR beta chains, and the association was replicated in an independent cohort. A few of the identified cytomegalovirus-associated TCR beta chains were confirmed in vitro to be specific for cytomegalovirus antigens. A later genetic analysis reported fewer N-insertions in productive TCRs among donors in an Asian-associated ancestry cluster than the roughly 700-donor mean. When HLA alleles, especially DR and DQ, strongly co-occurred, attributing TCR associations to individual alleles was difficult. A later analysis reported that several top co-occurrence clusters appeared linked to parvovirus B19, influenza, CMV and Epstein-Barr virus. In this cohort, only TCR beta chains were sequenced, and detectable features were limited by the absence of alpha or paired-chain data. In a later analysis, most CMV-associated TCR beta chains were found to appear HLA-restricted, with HLA associations seemingly driven largely by CMV exposure. A later analysis found that TCR association rates varied across HLA loci, with DRB1 alleles showing the most associated TCRs and HLA-C alleles the fewest.

The receptor library was made with the immunoSEQ multiplex PCR assay. For the multiplex PCR, a mixture combining 60 forward primers for TCR Vbeta segments and 13 reverse primers for TCR Jbeta segments was used. A multiplex PCR assay on genomic DNA amplified the CDR3 region of rearranged TCR beta genes. The Illumina HiSeq System was used to sequence the amplified TCR beta libraries as 87-base-pair reads. In the original analysis: A later analysis counted tens of millions of unique TCR beta chains across the 666 repertoires, and 9 million to 14 million of these chains were shared by at least two donors. To remove PCR and sequencing errors, raw reads were error-corrected and collapsed into unique sequences using a nearest-neighbor algorithm that merged closely related sequences. CDR3 sequences were aligned to IMGT reference sequences to assign V, D and J gene segments. For a sequence to be retained, at least a six-nucleotide match to both a V gene segment and a J gene segment was required. A rearrangement was called productive if the CDR3 had no stop codons and remained in frame with V and J, and every other rearrangement was called non-productive. CDR3 was defined by IMGT convention, running from the second conserved V-encoded cysteine to the conserved J-encoded phenylalanine. Sequences without an unambiguous match to a single V gene segment were excluded from the earlier analysis of approximately 560 of the donors. An earlier analysis of 587 of the donors classified V segments as functional when productive rearrangements were above 56.7% and as segregating when the standard deviation between donors was above 5%. A statistical classification framework was built for diagnosing cytomegalovirus status from the catalog of TCR beta chain sequences. In a later analysis, V and J genes were assigned by comparing TCR nucleotide sequences against IMGT/GENE-DB human TR gene sequences. Using the TCRdist pipeline, a later analysis assigned CDR3 sequences along with most-parsimonious VDJ recombination scenarios. In a later analysis, every TCR beta chain was defined by the combination of its CDR3 amino acid sequence and its V-gene family, and reads without a unique V-gene family were dropped. A later analysis removed 500 to 650 highly shared, low-generation-probability nucleotide sequences to deal with suspected cross-contamination and a sequencing artifact. In a later analysis, a clonal expansion index was calculated for each public chain from normalized within-repertoire ranks of inferred template counts. Generation probabilities in a later analysis came from a VDJ recombination model fitted to out-of-frame rearrangements, and those results were checked against IGoR. Hypergeometric tests were used in a later analysis to score TCR-TCR, TCR-HLA and TCR-CMV co-occurrence, with a repertoire-size bias correction applied to the TCR pairs. To estimate false discovery rates, a later analysis permuted the HLA or CMV assignments 20 times. In a later analysis, co-occurring TCRs were grouped using DBSCAN, and TCRdist sequence similarity was added for clustering within HLA-allele-positive subsets. For co-occurrence clustering, repertoires with fewer than 30,000 or more than 120,000 public chains were excluded, along with about five repertoires with anomalous nucleotide sharing. As stored in TCRdb, this immuneACCESS dataset retains in-frame rearrangements with V and J assigned. A fraction of the clones does not appear; measured against another copy, unresolved V genes explain less than half of the discrepancy, and the remainder lacks a known reason. D and trimming come from the DNA, and the V and J calls and clone size come from that table. This sample lists about 160,000 clones; 60% to 85% were detected once. Clones ranked in the top ten supply around 3% of the sample.

As regards this clone: Its binding antigen is unknown. The sample holds no much larger clone one base away, and base qualities are not on file.

The cohort was made up of hundreds of healthy bone marrow donors. Cohort members were all nominally healthy when sampled, although unrecorded immune exposures were likely present. The donor was CMV seropositive and belonged to the group of 270 or so seropositive cohort members. A peripheral blood sample was collected from each donor, and TCR beta sequencing was performed on peripheral blood mononuclear cells. The Qiagen DNeasy Blood Extraction Kit was used to extract genomic DNA from the blood cell samples. After removal of 1 base from V and 4 bases from J, the junction retains 3 bases not matched to a gene. Sequences MNHEY (CDR1) and SMNVEV (CDR2) are obtained from the germline V gene (reference sequence). The CDR3, from cysteine to phenylalanine, totals 14 residues. The entry retains the CDR3 DNA only, 42 bases that are in frame from base 1.

The sample comprised PBMCs. The clonotype was recovered from a woman aged 45-60 years in good health and CMV-seropositive. Recombination joined TRBV27 with TRBJ1-1; 7 junctional bases match TRBD1. The CDR3 has the sequence CASSLLRGRTEAFF. The nucleotide sequence reads TGTGCCAGCAGTTTATTAAGGGGGCGCACTGAAGCTTTCTTT.